This T cell receptor (beta chain) was captured in a study of T cells after yellow fever vaccination. General study findings and limits: Repertoires obtained by FACS sorting could include abundant clonotypes that entered as contaminants from the bulk population.

There are 15 residues in the CDR3. To note about this clonotype: Antigen unknown.

From the 5' RACE reads, TCRdb called clonotypes with MiXCR, one entry per CDR3 protein. The sample lists 300,000 to 350,000 distinct CDR3 sequences; under 5% were seen once. The J gene is TRBJ1-6, the V gene TRBV21-1; the DNA was not used to check the table's D call, TRBD1. TRBV21-1 corresponds to a pseudogene. The receptor's source is a man aged 18 to 30 who received the YFV17D yellow fever vaccine. This material consisted of PBMCs, taken 5 days after the yellow fever booster vaccination. Here the CDR3 DNA reads TGTGCCAGCGGGTCGGGACATTCTAATAATTCACCCCTCCACTTT. Translating it yields CASGSGHSNNSPLHF.